The clone carrying this T cell receptor beta chain occurred a few times. Its specificity is not known. The CDR3 sequence is 15 residues long. V was pared by 5 bases and J by 5 bases, with 16 bases between. Germline loops: CDR1 SGHTA, CDR2 FQGNSA. Unique molecular identifiers were incorporated when the TCRbeta library was constructed. TCRdb independently ran MiXCR on the PCR reads; one entry per CDR3 protein. The repertoire has about 440,000 distinct CDR3 sequences, roughly two fifths of them found once; the top ten carry about 30%. The data stem from a study of T-cell reconstitution after alpha-beta-depleted transplantation in children. Findings and limits, study-wide: T-cell counts and diversity at one year following transplant were attributed mainly to newly produced T cells. TCRbeta diversity was high at day 60 in some patients (a result of surviving recipient T cells and thymic progenitors). At around two months after transplant, the alpha-beta T cells were reportedly derived from several hundred expanded clones that came from non-depleted graft cells.

The chain links TRBV7-2 to TRBJ2-1; D may be TRBD1 (6 bases). The clonotype comes from a girl aged 2 to 10 with aplastic anemia, due to receive a stem cell transplant. Sequenced material: PBMCs, taken before TCRalphabeta/CD19-depleted stem cell transplant. CDR3 in amino acids: CASSPRDKLNNEQFF. The CDR3 bases are TGTGCCAGCAGCCCACGGGACAAGCTTAACAATGAGCAGTTCTTC. The whole variable domain, filled in from reference TRBV7-2 and TRBJ2-1, reads GAGVSQSPSNKVTEKGKDVELRCDPISGHTALYWYRQSLGQGLEFLIYFQGNSAPDKSGLPSDRFSAERTGGSVSTLTIQRTQQEDSAVYLCASSPRDKLNNEQFFGPGTRLTVL.